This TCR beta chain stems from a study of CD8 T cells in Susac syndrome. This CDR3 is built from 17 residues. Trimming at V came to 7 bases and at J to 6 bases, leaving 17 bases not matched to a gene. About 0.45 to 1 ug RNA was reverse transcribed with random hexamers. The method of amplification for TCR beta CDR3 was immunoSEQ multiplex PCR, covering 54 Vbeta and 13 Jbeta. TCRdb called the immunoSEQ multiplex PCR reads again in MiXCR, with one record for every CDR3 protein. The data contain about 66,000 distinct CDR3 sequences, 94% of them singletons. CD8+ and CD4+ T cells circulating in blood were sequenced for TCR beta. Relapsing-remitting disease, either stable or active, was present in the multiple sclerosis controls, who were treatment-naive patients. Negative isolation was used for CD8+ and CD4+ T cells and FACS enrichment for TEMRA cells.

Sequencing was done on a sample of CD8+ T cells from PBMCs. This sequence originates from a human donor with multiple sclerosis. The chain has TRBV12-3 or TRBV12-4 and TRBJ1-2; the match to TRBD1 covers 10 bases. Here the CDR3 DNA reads TGTGCCAGCAACCGATGGGGGGGGACAGGGGAAAGGGATGGCTACACCTTC. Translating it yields CASNRWGGTGERDGYTF.